Shown below are 30 T cell receptor beta chains from a single sample sequenced in a study of cytomegalovirus exposure and HLA in healthy donors. Vbeta (60) and Jbeta (13) primers were used in the PCR. TCRdb's copy holds only in-frame clones and misses some; the assay was immunoSEQ multiplex PCR. The sample has 30,000 to 35,000 clones, roughly 78% seen once; the top ten hold 5% to 6.5%. The material sequenced was PBMCs. Receptor source: a male donor in good health and CMV-seronegative.

This chain connects TRBV7-2 to TRBJ1-5; TRBD1 might be the D (6 bases). This CDR3 has 15 residues. Trimming took 0 bases from V and 7 from J, leaving 13 bases between them. Germline loops: CDR1 SGHTA, CDR2 FQGNSA. The CDR3 DNA sequence: TGTGCCAGCAGCTTAGCTGGGGGGAGGGGGCAGCCCCAGCATTTT. This sequence encodes CASSLAGGRGQPQHF.

V and J are TRBV25-1 and TRBJ2-2; tentative D call: TRBD2 (6 bases). Germline V lookup: CDR1 MGHDK, CDR2 SYGVNS. This CDR3 has 17 residues. Trimming stripped 8 bases from V and 5 bases from J, with 24 bases between. The CDR3 DNA follows: TGTGCCAGCCGTTGGGGTCCGGGGGAATCAGGAACCGGGGAGCTGTTTTTT. Protein: CASRWGPGESGTGELFF.

The chain recombines TRBV5-6 with TRBJ2-1, with D perhaps TRBD2 (6 bases). Germline CDR1 reads SGHDT; CDR2 reads YYEEEE. Trimming left V 0 bases short and J 1 base short, with 11 bases between. This CDR3 has 16 amino acids. This CDR3 is CASSLEGRWSYNEQFF. CDR3 nucleotide sequence: TGTGCCAGCAGCTTGGAGGGGAGGTGGTCCTACAATGAGCAGTTCTTC.

The chain recombines TRBV5-6 with TRBJ1-1; 9 bases match TRBD1. CDR3 length: 16 residues. Germline V lookup: CDR1 SGHDT, CDR2 YYEEEE. V lost 3 bases and J lost 0; bases outside the gene matches: 6. The CDR3 protein is CASSSGTGSVNTEAFF. As DNA, the CDR3 is TGTGCCAGCAGCTCCGGGACAGGGTCAGTGAACACTGAAGCTTTCTTT.

The chain combines TRBV19 with TRBJ2-7; 7 nucleotides match TRBD1. Germline CDR1 LNHDA, CDR2 SQIVND (reference sequence). The CDR3 has 15 amino acids. The trim removed 5 bases at V and 3 bases at J, leaving 10 bases unmatched. The CDR3 sequence: CASSLTGTVDYEQYF. CDR3 sequence (DNA): TGTGCCAGTAGTCTAACCGGGACAGTCGACTACGAGCAGTACTTC.

The chain has TRBV6-1 and TRBJ1-1, with 7 bases matching TRBD1. Germline loops: CDR1 MNHNS, CDR2 SASEGT. The CDR3 extends over 13 amino acids. V lost 5 bases, J lost 1 base, and 1 base stayed unmatched. The CDR3 region has the DNA TGTGCCAGCAGTCGGACAGGGAACACTGAAGCTTTCTTT. Its translation is CASSRTGNTEAFF.

The chain uses TRBV4-2 and TRBJ1-1, with 10 bases aligning to TRBD1. J lost 1 base, V lost 1 base, and 15 bases had no gene match. The germline V gene encodes CDR1 LGHNA and CDR2 YNFKEQ. This CDR3 is built from 20 residues. CDR3 amino acids: CASSQGYPGQGRTGNTEAFF. DNA of the CDR3: TGTGCCAGCAGCCAAGGCTACCCGGGACAGGGGAGGACTGGGAACACTGAAGCTTTCTTT.

The chain combines TRBV25-1 with TRBJ1-4; D is perhaps TRBD1 (5 bases). The germline V gene encodes CDR1 MGHDK and CDR2 SYGVNS. The CDR3 runs to 16 residues. Trimming cost V 5 bases and J 8 bases, with 21 bases left between them. The CDR3 DNA reads as TGTGCCAGCAGTTATCAGCTTTCGGGGGAAAGGGAAAAACTGTTTTTT. Translating gives CASSYQLSGEREKLFF.

Comments on this clone: One end of the junction does not line up with germline, which may come from a read error. The chain couples TRBV7-7 to TRBJ2-5, with 7 bases aligning to TRBD2. CDR1 and CDR2 from the germline V gene are SSHAT and FNYEAQ (reference sequence). The CDR3 extends over 14 amino acids. Written as DNA, the CDR3 is TGTGCTAGCAGCTTAGGACTAGTGGGGGAGACCCAGTACTTC. The encoded protein is CASSLGLVGETQYF.

The chain has TRBV6-5 and TRBJ1-1; unclear D gene. Germline V lookup: CDR1 MNHEY, CDR2 SVGAGI. The CDR3 has 13 amino acids. The germline V and J ends were trimmed by 2 bases and 5 bases, with 9 bases remaining between them. As DNA, the CDR3 is TGTGCCAGCAGTTACGAGGGTGTAACTGAAGCTTTCTTT. Translating gives CASSYEGVTEAFF.

This sequence joins TRBV30 and TRBJ1-6; 10 bases agree with TRBD1. Germline lookup yields CDR1 GTSNPN and CDR2 SVGIG (reference sequence). V was pared by 5 bases and J by 9 bases, with 4 bases of the junction left unmatched. The CDR3 totals 13 residues. DNA for the CDR3: TGTGCCTGGGGGGGACAGGGGCGTTCACCCCTCCACTTT. Protein sequence: CAWGGQGRSPLHF.

The table lists this clone with a count of one. This sequence joins TRBV9 and TRBJ2-3, with 9 bases fitting TRBD2. This CDR3 spans 15 amino acids. The ends lost 5 bases at V and 2 bases at J; junction bases unmatched: 6. Germline lookup yields CDR1 SGDLS and CDR2 YYNGEE. The CDR3 is CASSAGGRHTDTQYF. The CDR3 region has the DNA TGTGCCAGCAGTGCGGGGGGGAGACACACAGATACGCAGTATTTT.

The chain recombines TRBV11-2 with TRBJ1-4; D is undetermined. This CDR3 is built from 15 residues. Trimming pared 7 bases from V and 3 bases from J, leaving 15 bases between. CDR1 is SGHAT, CDR2 FQNNGV, per germline. In DNA, the CDR3 is TGTGCCAGCACCTTCTCGGGGTCTCCTAATGAAAAACTGTTTTTT. Protein product: CASTFSGSPNEKLFF.

This clone was counted between two and nine times. V usage is TRBV28 and J usage is TRBJ2-5; 9 nucleotides match TRBD1. The V gene's germline CDR1 is MDHEN and CDR2 SYDVKM. The CDR3 runs to 14 residues. V lost 6 bases and J lost 2; bases outside the gene matches: 4. The DNA of the CDR3 is TGTGCCAGCAGCCCCGGGACAGGGCAAGAGACCCAGTACTTC. Amino acid sequence: CASSPGTGQETQYF.

J is TRBJ2-3 and V is TRBV6-1; 12 bases are a match to TRBD2. The CDR3 spans 13 residues. With 8 bases clipped from V and 3 bases from J, the junction kept 0 bases outside the gene matches. The V gene's germline CDR1 is MNHNS and CDR2 SASEGT. CDR3 DNA: TGTGCCAGCGGACTAGCGGGGACAGATACGCAGTATTTT. Its protein product is CASGLAGTDTQYF.

The count of this clone is one. The rearrangement links TRBV28 to TRBJ2-1; D is ambiguous. Trimming took 10 bases from V and 5 from J, leaving 18 bases between them. CDR3 length: 14 amino acids. The germline V gene encodes CDR1 MDHEN and CDR2 SYDVKM. The CDR3 loop is CAIAERWSDNEQFF. The CDR3 DNA reads TGTGCCATCGCGGAGCGTTGGAGCGACAATGAGCAGTTCTTC. Together with reference TRBV28 and TRBJ2-1, the CDR3 gives the full variable domain: DVKVTQSSRYLVKRTGEKVFLECVQDMDHENMFWYRQDPGLGLRLIYFSYDVKMKEKGDIPEGYSVSREKKERFSLILESASTNQTSMYLCAIAERWSDNEQFFGPGTRLTVL.

The chain has TRBV6-5 and TRBJ1-2; 7 positions agree with TRBD1. Germline V gene lookup returns CDR1 MNHEY and CDR2 SVGAGI. This CDR3 is 13 amino acids long. V dropped 8 bases and J dropped 5; count of bases not matched to a gene: 8. The CDR3 sequence is CASGRQGGYGYTF. The DNA for the CDR3 is TGTGCCAGCGGGAGACAGGGCGGATATGGCTACACCTTC.

J is TRBJ1-2 and V is TRBV27, with D perhaps matching TRBD1 (6 bases). V lost 0 bases and J lost 0, with 8 bases in between. The CDR3 has 15 residues. Germline CDR1 and CDR2: MNHEY and SMNVEV (reference sequence). CDR3 in DNA: TGTGCCAGCAGTTTATCATGGACAGCTAACTATGGCTACACCTTC. This encodes CASSLSWTANYGYTF.

The chain couples TRBV6-1 to TRBJ1-5; tentatively, D is TRBD1 (5 bases). CDR1 is MNHNS, CDR2 SASEGT, per germline. This CDR3 region has 13 residues. Trimming cost V 2 bases and J 5 bases, with 7 bases left between them. In DNA, the CDR3 is TGTGCCAGCAGTGAATTAGGGGATCAGCCCCAGCATTTT. Translating it yields CASSELGDQPQHF.

This rearrangement joins TRBV15 to TRBJ1-4; D is possibly TRBD1 (6 bases). Trimming took 0 bases from V and 9 from J, leaving 11 bases between them. The CDR3 has 14 amino acids. Germline V gene lookup returns CDR1 LNHNV and CDR2 YYDKDF (reference sequence). Here the CDR3 DNA reads TGTGCCACCAGCAGAGATTCACAGGGAAAAAAACTGTTTTTT. This sequence encodes CATSRDSQGKKLFF.

The V gene is TRBV4-1, the J gene TRBJ1-1, with 8 bases fitting TRBD1. The germline V gene has CDR1 MGHRA and CDR2 YSYEKL. The CDR3 spans 15 residues. V was pared by 5 bases and J by 0 bases, with 5 bases of the junction left unmatched. CDR3 residues: CASSSGTGMNTEAFF. In DNA form, the CDR3 reads TGCGCCAGCAGCTCGGGGACAGGAATGAACACTGAAGCTTTCTTT.

The chain carries TRBV2 and TRBJ2-7; 9 bases fit TRBD1. Unmatched junction bases numbered 13, after V lost 8 bases and J lost 11 bases. Per germline, CDR1 SNHLY and CDR2 FYNNEI. The CDR3 sequence is 13 residues long. CDR3 residues: CASGRTGVDREYF. For the CDR3, the DNA is TGTGCCAGCGGCCGGACAGGGGTGGATAGGGAGTACTTC.

The genes are TRBV27 and TRBJ1-1, with D uncertain. The V and J ends lost 4 bases and 8 bases respectively, with 20 bases between them. This CDR3 is built from 15 residues. The germline V gene has CDR1 MNHEY and CDR2 SMNVEV (reference sequence). The CDR3 is CASSSVYPGGPEAFF. Written as DNA, the CDR3 is TGTGCCAGCAGTTCAGTTTACCCCGGAGGTCCAGAAGCTTTCTTT.

The chain employs TRBV28 and TRBJ1-2; no firm D call. Germline CDR1 MDHEN, CDR2 SYDVKM. With 3 bases removed from V and 8 bases from J, the gap between germline ends came to 16 bases. The length of the CDR3 is 14 residues. CDR3 coding DNA: TGTGCCAGCAGTTTTGCGGTAAAGCGGGTGGGCTACACCTTC. It translates to CASSFAVKRVGYTF.

The V gene is TRBV10-2, the J gene TRBJ2-1; 11 nucleotides agree with TRBD2. CDR1 is WSHSY and CDR2 is SAAADI in the germline V gene. The CDR3 covers 14 residues. V shed 6 bases and J 6 bases; nucleotides not matched to a gene: 4. The CDR3: CASSAGTSGNEQFF. CDR3 nucleotides: TGCGCCAGCAGCGCCGGGACTAGCGGCAATGAGCAGTTCTTC.

The chain couples TRBV30 to TRBJ2-7, with a weak D call TRBD1 (6 bases). This CDR3 region has 12 residues. The V gene's germline CDR1 is GTSNPN and CDR2 SVGIG (reference sequence). Trimming took off 5 bases at V and 5 bases at J, with 13 bases between the two ends. DNA of the CDR3: TGTGCCTGGGGGGGCCTCGGCAACGAGCAGTACTTC. Residues: CAWGGLGNEQYF.

This clone has just a few counts. The V and J genes are TRBV7-2 and TRBJ2-1; TRBD2 aligns across 9 bases. CDR3 length: 15 residues. Germline V gene sequence: CDR1 SGHTA, CDR2 FQGNSA. V was clipped by 3 bases and J by 4 bases; unmatched bases: 4. The CDR3 is CASSFASGVYNEQFF. Here the CDR3 DNA reads TGTGCCAGCAGCTTCGCTAGCGGGGTTTACAATGAGCAGTTCTTC. Full variable domain (rest looked up from reference TRBV7-2 and TRBJ2-1): GAGVSQSPSNKVTEKGKDVELRCDPISGHTALYWYRQSLGQGLEFLIYFQGNSAPDKSGLPSDRFSAERTGGSVSTLTIQRTQQEDSAVYLCASSFASGVYNEQFFGPGTRLTVL.

The rearrangement uses TRBV6-1 and TRBJ1-1; 8 bases are shared with TRBD1. CDR3 size: 13 residues. The V gene end was trimmed by 4 bases and the J gene end by 5 bases; junction bases not matched to a gene: 3. The germline V gene has CDR1 MNHNS and CDR2 SASEGT. The CDR3, as DNA: TGTGCCAGCAGTGGACAGGGGCGAACTGAAGCTTTCTTT. The encoded protein is CASSGQGRTEAFF.

The CDR3 DNA reads as TGTGCCAGCAGCCTCCGACAGGGGGCGTGGGAGACCCAGTACTTC. Encoded protein: CASSLRQGAWETQYF. This chain links TRBV13 with TRBJ2-5, with 10 bases identical to TRBD1. With 5 bases clipped from V and 5 bases from J, the junction kept 8 bases outside the gene matches. CDR1 and CDR2 (germline): PRHDT, FYEKMQ (reference sequence). The CDR3 extends over 15 amino acids.

J is TRBJ1-3 and V is TRBV30; D remains ambiguous. This CDR3 has 14 residues. V was pared by 4 bases and J by 4 bases, with 14 bases between. Germline V CDR1 and CDR2: GTSNPN, SVGIG (reference sequence). The CDR3 loop reads CAWNNMKRGNTIYF. The CDR3 DNA follows: TGTGCCTGGAACAACATGAAACGAGGAAACACCATATATTTT.